This T cell receptor beta chain is drawn from a study of cytomegalovirus exposure and HLA in healthy donors (dated by TCRdb to the late 2010s). Concerning the study at large: In an earlier analysis of several hundred of the donors, 276 Gb of sequence data and 90 million to 130 million unique TCR beta sequences from some 170 million T cells were reported. The study aimed to test whether cataloging public T cell receptors could reveal signatures of past pathogen exposure. An earlier analysis of several hundred of the donors applied high-throughput TCR beta sequencing to assess whether each TCR beta V gene segment acted as functional or pseudogenic. Because of strong linkage in the cohort, roughly five DR-DQ haplotypes were treated as single units for association and clustering. HLA typing included class I and class II loci at four-digit resolution. Besides the first cohort of under 700 subjects, a separate validation cohort made up of some 110 different subjects was used. The number of typed donors differed by locus: about 629-630 for A, B, C, DRB1 and DQB1; roughly 510 for DQA1; around 580 for DPA1; and 400 to 480 for DPB1. Of the roughly 390 genotyped donors, 81% were placed in the genetic ancestry cluster associated with self-reported Caucasian donors. An early release covering around 630 HLA-typed donors comprised 250 to 350 gigabases of sequencing data and about 90 million unique TCR sequences. In a later genetic analysis, genome-wide SNP genotypes for about three fifths of the roughly 670 donors were used, and that subset was treated as a discovery cohort. All discovery cohort repertoires had been generated using a single sequencing platform. To predict cytomegalovirus infection status, the study combined high-throughput TCR immunosequencing, statistical association of individual TCRs with disease status, and machine learning. Donor age, sex, ethnicity and CMV serostatus were compiled alongside the repertoire data. Rather than using new phenotypic data, the later analysis identified candidate immune exposures from TCR beta sequences and from how often those sequences occurred across donors. The T cell repertoires of about 700 subjects were profiled by immunosequencing and related to cytomegalovirus serostatus. A later analysis re-examined previously published TCR beta repertoires from about 670 donors and added high-resolution HLA genotyping to investigate patterns of TCR occurrence. Among roughly 400 genotyped donors of the cohort, an average of approximately 220,000 unique TCR beta nucleotide sequences was sequenced per donor, of which about 19% were non-productive. What the authors observed across the whole study: A later analysis reported that several top co-occurrence clusters appeared linked to parvovirus B19, influenza, CMV and Epstein-Barr virus. Most TCR sequences were seen in very few donors, while some public TCRs were found in many individuals. Because HLA typing was missing for some donors at each locus, association tests included only the typed subset. In an earlier analysis of fewer than 700 of the donors, most TCR beta V segments appeared in productive rearrangements about 90% or about 30% of the time, broadly matching IMGT annotations. It was suggested by the authors that the approach could potentially be generalized to other disease states and immunological phenotypes. Because counts were too low, seventeen rarely observed V segments, including chromosome 9 orphons, were left out of the earlier analysis of over 550 of the donors. A further reported finding was that TCR beta sequences accurately predicted the HLA-A and HLA-B alleles for most subjects in the first cohort. Immune exposure information for the cohort was limited to CMV serostatus. The presence/absence analyses assumed that sequencing depth was roughly uniform across donors, and that assumption may not be true. Three of the identified cytomegalovirus-associated TCR beta chains were confirmed in vitro to be specific for cytomegalovirus antigens. Correlated functional status among segregating V segments might reflect linkage disequilibrium, but an unknown experimental factor could not be ruled out. An association between a missense DCLRE1C variant and V-gene and J-gene trimming of TCR beta chains was found in a later genetic analysis and replicated in an independent cohort. A cluster of highly shared sequence variants was judged likely to be a technical artifact of the sequencing pipeline. Cytomegalovirus status was reported to be diagnosed by the classifier with high specificity and sensitivity in both the original and validation cohorts. At a false discovery rate of 0.05, a later analysis linked 15,000 to 20,000 TCR beta sequences to specific HLA alleles. A total of roughly 160 TCR beta chains were listed by the study as associated with cytomegalovirus. In a later analysis, TCR association rates were found to vary across HLA loci, with the most associated TCRs seen for DRB1 alleles and the fewest for HLA-C alleles. In a later analysis, most CMV-associated TCR beta chains were found to appear HLA-restricted, with HLA associations seemingly driven largely by CMV exposure. Compared with the approximately 720-donor mean, donors in an Asian-associated ancestry cluster had fewer N-insertions in productive TCRs, according to a later genetic analysis. Assigning TCR associations to individual alleles was difficult when HLA alleles, especially DR and DQ, strongly co-occurred. A later analysis found that HLA-associated TCR beta chains were more clonally expanded and had lower generation probabilities than equally common non-associated chains. In this cohort, only TCR beta chains were sequenced, and detectable features were limited by the absence of alpha or paired-chain data. Some IMGT-functional V segments, including TRBV6-2 and TRBV6-3, could not be told apart with the 87-base-pair reads, so those segments were excluded.

Receptor amplification or capture employed the immunoSEQ multiplex PCR assay. For the multiplex PCR, a mixture combining 60 forward primers for TCR Vbeta segments and 13 reverse primers for TCR Jbeta segments was used. The CDR3 region of rearranged TCR beta genes was amplified from genomic DNA with a multiplex PCR assay. The amplified TCR beta libraries were sequenced on the Illumina HiSeq System as 87-base-pair reads. Processing in the source paper ran as follows. Across the 670 or so repertoires, a later analysis counted roughly 77 million unique TCR beta chains, approximately 10 million of which were shared by at least two donors. A nearest-neighbor algorithm error-corrected the raw reads and collapsed the reads into unique sequences, merging closely related sequences to remove PCR and sequencing errors. V, D and J gene segments were assigned by aligning CDR3 sequences to IMGT reference sequences. For a sequence to be retained, at least a six-nucleotide match to both a V gene segment and a J gene segment was required. Rearrangements were called productive when the CDR3 lacked stop codons and stayed in frame with V and J; all others were non-productive. Following IMGT convention, CDR3 was defined as the stretch from the second conserved V-encoded cysteine to the conserved J-encoded phenylalanine. The earlier analysis of about 500 of the donors excluded sequences that lacked an unambiguous match to a single V gene segment. An earlier analysis of a few hundred of the donors classified V segments as functional when productive rearrangements were above 56.7% and as segregating when the standard deviation between donors was above 5%. A statistical classification framework was built for diagnosing cytomegalovirus status from the catalog of TCR beta chain sequences. In a later analysis, V and J genes were assigned by comparing TCR nucleotide sequences against IMGT/GENE-DB human TR gene sequences. A later analysis assigned CDR3 sequences and most-parsimonious VDJ recombination scenarios with the TCRdist pipeline. In a later analysis, each TCR beta chain was defined by its CDR3 amino acid sequence together with its V-gene family, and reads without a unique V-gene family were excluded. As a way to deal with suspected cross-contamination and a sequencing artifact, a later analysis dropped 592 nucleotide sequences that were highly shared and had low generation probability. A later analysis calculated a clonal expansion index for each public chain from normalized within-repertoire ranks of inferred template counts. Generation probabilities in a later analysis came from a VDJ recombination model fitted to out-of-frame rearrangements, and those results were checked against IGoR. Hypergeometric tests were used in a later analysis to score TCR-TCR, TCR-HLA and TCR-CMV co-occurrence, with a repertoire-size bias correction applied to the TCR pairs. To estimate false discovery rates, a later analysis permuted the HLA or CMV assignments 20 times. In a later analysis, co-occurring TCRs were grouped using DBSCAN, with TCRdist sequence similarity added in when clustering inside HLA-allele-positive subsets. Repertoires with fewer than 30,000 or more than 120,000 public chains, plus five repertoires with anomalous nucleotide sharing, were excluded from co-occurrence clustering. TCRdb limited this immuneACCESS table to in-frame rearrangements with V and J called. A share of clones is missing; checked studies link under half to unresolved V genes, and the rest is unexplained. The DNA gave D and trimming, while V, J and clone size come from that table. The table for this sample lists about 150,000 clones; 82% of them were counted only once. Clones ranked in the top ten supply 5.5% to 8.5% of the sample.

The germline V gene (reference sequence) supplies CDR1 MNHNY and CDR2 SVGAGI. At the junction V is shortened by 2 bases and J by 4 bases, with 9 bases in between. The CDR3, cysteine through phenylalanine, is 13 amino acids long. The only DNA kept is the CDR3, 39 bases in frame from the first base. Only one count was recorded for this clone. It has no known antigen specificity. Base qualities are not recorded, but no much larger clone differs from it by a single base. The cohort consisted of 600 to 700 healthy bone marrow donors. At the time of sampling, all cohort members were nominally healthy, though unrecorded immune exposures were likely present. The donor tested CMV seropositive, placing the donor among the 290 or so seropositive members of the cohort. A peripheral blood sample was provided by each donor, and peripheral blood mononuclear cells were used for TCR beta sequencing. Genomic DNA was extracted from the blood cell samples with the Qiagen DNeasy Blood Extraction Kit.

The clonotype was recovered from a woman in her fifties or sixties in good health and CMV-seropositive. Material for sequencing was PBMCs. Recombination connected TRBV6-6 to TRBJ2-7, with no D gene named confidently. The DNA reads TGTGCCAGCAGTTACGCTGCCACTTACGAGCAGTACTTC. Translated, this is CASSYAATYEQYF.